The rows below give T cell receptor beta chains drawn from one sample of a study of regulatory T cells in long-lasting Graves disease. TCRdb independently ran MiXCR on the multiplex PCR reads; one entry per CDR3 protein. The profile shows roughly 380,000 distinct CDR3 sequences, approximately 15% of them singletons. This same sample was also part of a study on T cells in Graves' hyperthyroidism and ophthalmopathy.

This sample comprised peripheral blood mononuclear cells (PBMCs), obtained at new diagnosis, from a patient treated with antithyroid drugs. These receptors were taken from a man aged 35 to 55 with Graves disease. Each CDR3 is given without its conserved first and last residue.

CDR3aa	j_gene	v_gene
SARRTTLYSYNEQF	TRBJ2-1	TRBV20-1
ASSTGTGDYNEQF	TRBJ2-1	TRBV6-1
AISVGDRGTYNEQF	TRBJ2-1	TRBV10-3
ASSGRTATYEQY	TRBJ2-7	TRBV2
AWSPTSGVYNEQF	TRBJ2-1	TRBV30
ASSKQPWTDREETQY	-	TRBV6-1
ASSALAGVVDTQY	TRBJ2-3	TRBV12-3/TRBV12-4
ASSSINSPLH	TRBJ1-6	TRBV9
ASSYPRGGDPYEQY	TRBJ2-7	TRBV6-2/TRBV6-3
ASRPRGEVSTEAF	TRBJ1-1	TRBV12-3/TRBV12-4
ASSSTGARNQPQH	TRBJ1-5	TRBV19
ASSWPGTDVYNEQF	TRBJ2-1	TRBV7-9
ASSQDPTGGYPSTDTQY	TRBJ2-3	TRBV4-1
AIKSGQGRSYEQY	TRBJ2-7	TRBV10-3
ASTPERAGSGNTIY	TRBJ1-3	TRBV2
ASSRDRLFPLNTEAF	TRBJ1-1	TRBV2
ASSITTFRPGANVLT	TRBJ2-6	TRBV5-1
AISEGGGKTQY	TRBJ2-5	TRBV10-3
ASSQDISDQETQY	TRBJ2-5	TRBV4-3
ASRDRGPYNEQF	TRBJ2-1	TRBV5-1
ASSLGDGSSYEQY	TRBJ2-7	TRBV11-2
ASSFSDSSYEQY	TRBJ2-7	TRBV13
ASSFYSLVQPQH	TRBJ1-5	TRBV28
SGSGTGGYEQY	TRBJ2-7	TRBV29-1